The source of this T cell receptor beta chain is a study of shared clonotypes between healthy human individuals. Germline-derived CDR1 and CDR2 are LNHNV and YYDKDF (reference sequence). The CDR3 sequence is 16 residues long. With V trimmed by 5 bases and J by 9 bases, 15 bases remained unmatched. Clones were read by immunoSEQ multiplex PCR, and TCRdb kept only the in-frame ones, dropping some. The sample holds over a million clones, approximately 98.5% seen once. A word on this clone: The antigen is not known.

Whole-study results and caveats: Shared across a few donors were around 5% of the naive CD4 clonotypes. Depth of sequencing was expected to influence donor clonotype sharing.

This clonotype was sampled from a man under 40 in good health. Specimen: naive CD4+ T cells sorted from blood. Regarding subset: CD45RA+ positively selected. The chain recombines TRBV15 with TRBJ2-1, with TRBD2 matching over 8 bases. The DNA of the CDR3 is TGTGCCACCAGCCCTAAGGTCAGCGGGAGACTTCTTGAGCAGTTCTTC. The encoded protein is CATSPKVSGRLLEQFF.